This T cell receptor (beta chain) was sequenced for a study of blood T cell repertoires in COVID-19. As for the study in general: Acute-phase and convalescent COVID-19 samples originated in the United States, Italy and Spain.

Original processing notes: The assay estimated nucleated cells by amplifying reference gene primers. Generated by immunoSEQ multiplex PCR, the TCRdb table keeps only in-frame clones and is missing some. V and J calls and clone size are as listed in that table; D and trimming were resolved from the DNA. The sample includes 250,000 to 300,000 clones, approximately 87% seen only once; the top ten take 10% to 15%. The CDR3 consists of 14 residues. After removal of 5 bases from V and 10 bases from J, the junction contained 6 bases not matched to a gene. Germline loops: CDR1 PRHDT, CDR2 FYEKMQ (reference sequence). In Seattle, patients joined the study during active infection and were tracked longitudinally.

Sequencing used peripheral blood. The receptor was isolated from a woman aged 25 to 39 with COVID-19, enrolled during active disease. This rearrangement joins TRBV13 to TRBJ2-1; 12 bases align to TRBD1. The CDR3 reads CASSPGTGGREQFF. As DNA, the CDR3 is TGTGCCAGCAGCCCCGGGACAGGGGGCCGGGAGCAGTTCTTC.